This T cell receptor beta chain was identified in a study of T cell repertoires in cytomegalovirus infection. Study-level background: The public TCR beta signatures pointed to both CMV infection and matching HLA type. Points from the study as a whole: Cumulative frequency of public TCR beta families picked out carriers of CMV plus the relevant HLA.

Using its own MiXCR run on the reads, TCRdb lists one record per CDR3 protein. The sample consists of around 210,000 distinct CDR3 sequences, about 7% of them appearing once. The V end lost 2 bases, the J end lost 8 bases, and 16 bases lay between the germline ends. The CDR3 has 15 amino acids. Germline CDR1 is DFQATT and CDR2 is SNEGSKA (reference sequence). This clonotype occurred many times. The antigen is unknown. This chain links TRBV20-1 with TRBJ1-6; no firm D call. The TCR comes from a human donor in good health (CMV status not recorded). Some clones in this sample may be carry-over from other donors' samples. Sequencing used PBMCs. The CDR3 sequence: CSARRVGGSHSPLHF. In nucleotides, the CDR3 is TGCAGTGCTAGAAGGGTCGGCGGTTCCCATTCACCCCTCCACTTT.